Shown below are 26 T cell receptor beta chains from a single sample sequenced in a study of beta chain features in type 1 diabetes. Expressed TCRB transcripts were sequenced, since all the RNA that had been isolated was reverse transcribed. Here immunoSEQ multiplex PCR was the method, and the copy in TCRdb shows in-frame clones only, minus some. The sample has 240,000 or so clones; approximately 15% are singletons. Study-level findings and limits: Among patients with Type 1 diabetes, TCRB CDR3s were moderately but significantly shorter in every one of the four CD4+ subsets.

The antigens for these receptors are not known. The sample comprised naive CD4+ T cells from blood. The receptors were gathered from a man in his thirties or forties with type 1 diabetes.

The chain carries TRBV5-1 and TRBJ2-7; D is unresolved. V was clipped by 0 bases and J by 2 bases, with 9 bases between them. The CDR3 consists of 14 residues. Germline assignment: CDR1 SGHRS and CDR2 YFSETQ. CDR3: CASSLASEAYEQYF. In DNA form, the CDR3 reads TGCGCCAGCAGCTTGGCATCCGAGGCCTACGAGCAGTACTTC.

The chain joins TRBV11-2 to TRBJ1-1; D possibly corresponds to TRBD1 (5 bases). Trimming stripped 0 bases from V and 8 bases from J, with 10 bases between. This CDR3 is 13 amino acids long. CDR1 and CDR2 from the germline V gene are SGHAT and FQNNGV. The CDR3 is CASSLDLRQEAFF. The CDR3 DNA follows: TGTGCCAGCAGCTTAGATCTGCGACAGGAAGCTTTCTTT. Looking up the rest from reference TRBV11-2 and TRBJ1-1 gives the full variable domain: EAGVAQSPRYKIIEKRQSVAFWCNPISGHATLYWYQQILGQGPKLLIQFQNNGVVDDSQLPKDRFSAERLKGVDSTLKIQPAKLEDSAVYLCASSLDLRQEAFFGQGTRLTVV.

The V gene is TRBV19, the J gene TRBJ1-5; D perhaps matches TRBD1 (6 bases). Germline CDR1 and CDR2: LNHDA and SQIVND (reference sequence). The CDR3 is 17 residues long. V was pared by 5 bases and J by 6 bases, with 23 bases between. The CDR3 sequence: CASSEQKPTGTGQPQHF. CDR3 DNA: TGTGCCAGTAGTGAACAGAAGCCCACAGGGACGGGTCAGCCCCAGCATTTT.

The chain uses TRBV6-1 and TRBJ2-1; D gene uncertain. Trimming left V 0 bases short and J 3 bases short, with 6 bases between. Germline lookup yields CDR1 MNHNS and CDR2 SASEGT. The CDR3 is made up of 14 amino acids. CDR3 region: CASSEASRYNEQFF. In DNA, the CDR3 is TGTGCCAGCAGTGAAGCTAGCCGCTACAATGAGCAGTTCTTC.

CDR3 loop: CASSRGLPYEQYF. The CDR3 coding sequence is TGTGCCAGCTCACGTGGACTACCATACGAGCAGTACTTC. The rearrangement uses TRBV18 and TRBJ2-7; a possible D gene is TRBD2 (6 bases). Trimming removed 4 bases at V and 4 bases at J, with 11 bases between. From germline, CDR1 is KGHSH and CDR2 LQKENI. CDR3 size: 13 residues.

The CDR3 region is CSVGTGGLVYGYTF. The CDR3 DNA reads as TGCAGCGTCGGGACAGGGGGTCTGGTTTATGGCTACACCTTC. The genes are TRBV29-1 and TRBJ1-2, with 11 bases aligning to TRBD1. CDR1 SQVTM and CDR2 ANQGSEA come from the germline V gene. J lost 5 bases, V lost 6 bases, and 8 bases had no gene match. There are 14 residues in the CDR3.

This clone was seen a handful of times. The rearrangement uses TRBV5-4 and TRBJ2-3; D possibly corresponds to TRBD2 (6 bases). V was trimmed by 4 bases and J by 2 bases, leaving 11 bases between them. Germline assignment: CDR1 SGHNT and CDR2 YYREEE (reference sequence). This CDR3 is built from 14 residues. Here the CDR3 DNA reads TGTGCCAGCAGCCTGACGGGGGTCACAGATACGCAGTATTTT. Amino acid sequence: CASSLTGVTDTQYF. Filled out from reference TRBV5-4 and TRBJ2-3, the complete variable domain reads ETGVTQSPTHLIKTRGQQVTLRCSSQSGHNTVSWYQQALGQGPQFIFQYYREEENGRGNFPPRFSGLQFPNYSSELNVNALELDDSALYLCASSLTGVTDTQYFGPGTRLTVL.

A few counts support this clone. The rearrangement links TRBV27 to TRBJ1-5; no firm D call. The germline V gene has CDR1 MNHEY and CDR2 SMNVEV (reference sequence). This CDR3 is 13 amino acids long. The ends were cut back, 1 base at V and 3 bases at J, with 4 bases in the middle. The CDR3 loop is CASSLLINQPQHF. For the CDR3, the DNA is TGTGCCAGCAGTTTATTAATCAATCAGCCCCAGCATTTT.

V is TRBV7-8 and J is TRBJ2-1; 11 bases agree with TRBD2. The CDR3 has 17 residues. Looked up from germline, CDR1 is SGHVS and CDR2 is FQNEAQ. Germline trimming cut 5 bases from V and 0 bases from J; bases unmatched to any gene: 6. This CDR3 is CASSPPGLADSYNEQFF. The CDR3 bases are TGTGCCAGCAGCCCCCCGGGACTAGCGGACTCCTACAATGAGCAGTTCTTC.

With respect to this clone: Other DNA sequences in this sample translate to the same CDR3. The genes are TRBV30 and TRBJ1-5; a possible D gene is TRBD1 (6 bases). V was trimmed by 0 bases and J by 2 bases, leaving 8 bases between them. Germline CDR1 and CDR2: GTSNPN and SVGIG (reference sequence). The CDR3 totals 14 residues. CDR3 bases: TGTGCCTGGAGTGTAGGGGGGGGCAATCAGCCCCAGCATTTT. Amino acid sequence: CAWSVGGGNQPQHF.

V is TRBV19 and J is TRBJ2-3; a possible D gene is TRBD1 (5 bases). The CDR3 sequence is 12 residues long. Trimming took off 3 bases at V and 6 bases at J, with 7 bases between the two ends. The germline CDR1 and CDR2 sequences are LNHDA and SQIVND (reference sequence). CDR3 coding DNA: TGTGCCAGTAGTATCAACAGGGATACGCAGTATTTT. It is translated as CASSINRDTQYF.

This clone was observed a few times. CDR3: CASSYWDSPPYNEQFF. CDR3 nucleotide sequence: TGTGCCAGCAGCTATTGGGACAGCCCCCCCTACAATGAGCAGTTCTTC. The V and J genes are TRBV7-9 and TRBJ2-1; 7 positions match TRBD1. The CDR3 has 16 residues. The V gene's germline CDR1 is SEHNR and CDR2 FQNEAQ (reference sequence). J was trimmed by 2 bases and V by 4 bases; bases with no gene match: 8.

This rearrangement joins TRBV18 to TRBJ2-2, with a weak D call TRBD2 (5 bases). V shed 4 bases and J shed 8 bases, with 14 bases lying between them. This CDR3 comprises 14 residues. Germline CDR1 reads KGHSH; CDR2 reads LQKENI. CDR3 nucleotide sequence: TGTGCCAGCTCACGGGAGCCGCGGTTAGGGGAGCTGTTTTTT. Translated: CASSREPRLGELFF.

V gene TRBV6-4 combines with J gene TRBJ2-1; 8 bases match TRBD1. This CDR3 contains 19 residues. The germline CDR1 and CDR2 sequences are MRHNA and SNTAGT. V shed 2 bases and J 1 base; nucleotides not matched to a gene: 13. CDR3 nucleotides: TGTGCCAGCAGTGACCCTCCCGCAGGGGGCGAACCTTCCTACAATGAGCAGTTCTTC. Protein sequence: CASSDPPAGGEPSYNEQFF.

The rearrangement links TRBV5-1 to TRBJ1-1; 7 bases map to TRBD1. V shed 0 bases, J shed 0 bases, and the junction held 2 bases outside the gene matches. CDR1 and CDR2 from the germline V gene are SGHRS and YFSETQ. CDR3 length: 15 residues. The CDR3 sequence is CASSLAGTVNTEAFF. Here the CDR3 DNA reads TGCGCCAGCAGCTTGGCCGGGACAGTGAACACTGAAGCTTTCTTT.

V usage is TRBV18 and J usage is TRBJ2-7; D perhaps matches TRBD1 (6 bases). Germline CDR1 reads KGHSH; CDR2 reads LQKENI. The V gene lost 6 bases and the J gene lost 0 bases, with 15 bases spanning the gap. This CDR3 is 15 amino acids long. CDR3 loop: CASSLRQDSSYEQYF. CDR3 DNA sequence: TGTGCCAGCTCTCTAAGACAGGACAGCTCCTACGAGCAGTACTTC. The variable domain in full, with the rest retrieved from reference TRBV18 and TRBJ2-7, is NAGVMQNPRHLVRRRGQEARLRCSPMKGHSHVYWYRQLPEEGLKFMVYLQKENIIDESGMPKERFSAEFPKEGPSILRIQQVVRGDSAAYFCASSLRQDSSYEQYFGPGTRLTVT.

This clone was detected a few times. This chain joins TRBV5-1 and TRBJ2-3; TRBD2 matches 7 bases. This CDR3 has 15 amino acids. Germline V gene lookup returns CDR1 SGHRS and CDR2 YFSETQ. Germline trimming cut 6 bases from V and 2 bases from J; bases unmatched to any gene: 9. Written as DNA, the CDR3 is TGCGCCAGCACTCGGACGGGGGGTTCCACAGATACGCAGTATTTT. It encodes CASTRTGGSTDTQYF.

This clone has more than one count but fewer than ten. The V call is TRBV5-6, the J call TRBJ1-5; TRBD1 might be the D (6 bases). This CDR3 is 13 amino acids long. Per germline, CDR1 SGHDT and CDR2 YYEEEE. The V end was cut by 0 bases, the J end by 8 bases, with 9 bases between. The CDR3 here is CASSLDRDKPQHF. The CDR3, as DNA: TGTGCCAGCAGCTTGGACAGGGATAAGCCCCAGCATTTT.

This clone was picked up a small number of times. The rearrangement uses TRBV7-9 and TRBJ2-5; the D is unclear. The CDR3 is 13 amino acids. V shed 3 bases and J shed 1 base, with 6 bases lying between them. In germline, CDR1 is SEHNR, CDR2 FQNEAQ (reference sequence). The CDR3 nucleotides are TGTGCCAGCAGCTTTTTCCGCCAAGAGACCCAGTACTTC. Translated: CASSFFRQETQYF.

This clone was observed a handful of times. The chain has TRBV7-2 and TRBJ2-7, with TRBD2 identical over 11 bases. Germline trimming cut 5 bases from V and 2 bases from J; bases unmatched to any gene: 5. This CDR3 has 15 residues. Germline V gene data show CDR1 as SGHTA and CDR2 as FQGNSA. DNA of the CDR3: TGTGCCAGCAGCCTCGGGACTAGCGGAACCTACGAGCAGTACTTC. Translation: CASSLGTSGTYEQYF.

A word on this clone: Additional DNA sequences in this sample encode the identical CDR3. The chain uses TRBV5-1 and TRBJ2-3; 9 bases are shared with TRBD1. This CDR3 region has 15 residues. The germline CDR1 and CDR2 sequences are SGHRS and YFSETQ. V shed 5 bases, J shed 0 bases, and the junction held 4 bases outside the gene matches. The CDR3 DNA reads TGCGCCAGCAGTCCCGGGACAGGGAGCACAGATACGCAGTATTTT. This gives the protein CASSPGTGSTDTQYF.

This clone appeared a few times. The chain employs TRBV11-2 and TRBJ2-1; 9 positions agree with TRBD1. V trimming: 6 bases; J trimming: 9 bases; junction bases outside the gene matches: 3. Germline V gene sequence: CDR1 SGHAT, CDR2 FQNNGV. CDR3 length: 12 amino acids. CDR3 in DNA: TGTGCCAGCAGTTGGACAGGGGTTGAGCAGTTCTTC. Protein: CASSWTGVEQFF.

The rearrangement uses TRBV19 and TRBJ1-5, with D maybe TRBD1 (5 bases). This CDR3 has 15 residues. V gave up 4 bases and J gave up 1 base, with 11 bases separating them. The germline V gene encodes CDR1 LNHDA and CDR2 SQIVND (reference sequence). DNA for the CDR3: TGTGCCAGTAGTAAGGGTTGGGGCAGCAATCAGCCCCAGCATTTT. Amino acids: CASSKGWGSNQPQHF.

The J gene is TRBJ2-1, the V gene TRBV9, with D possibly matching TRBD1 (5 bases). The CDR3 spans 15 residues. In germline, CDR1 is SGDLS, CDR2 YYNGEE. Trimming removed 0 bases from V and 4 bases from J, with 11 bases in between. Here the CDR3 reads CASSVGTIVYNEQFF. In DNA, the CDR3 is TGTGCCAGCAGCGTAGGGACAATCGTTTACAATGAGCAGTTCTTC.

This clone was observed a handful of times. The chain employs TRBV5-4 and TRBJ1-2; 8 nucleotides match TRBD1. V shed 4 bases and J 8 bases; nucleotides not matched to a gene: 19. Germline CDR1 and CDR2: SGHNT and YYREEE (reference sequence). The CDR3 runs to 17 residues. The CDR3 spells CASSRAGLQGALSGYTF. The CDR3 DNA follows: TGTGCCAGCAGCCGAGCCGGGCTCCAGGGGGCCCTAAGCGGCTACACCTTC.

The genes are TRBV5-1 and TRBJ2-3, with 8 bases lining up with TRBD1. With V trimmed by 3 bases and J by 2 bases, 5 bases remained unmatched. Germline V gene sequence: CDR1 SGHRS, CDR2 YFSETQ. This CDR3 region has 15 residues. The DNA for the CDR3 is TGCGCCAGCAGCTCGGGACAGGAGTTCACAGATACGCAGTATTTT. Translating gives CASSSGQEFTDTQYF.